The rows below give T cell receptor beta chains drawn from one sample of a study of blood T cell repertoires in COVID-19. Sequenced by immunoSEQ multiplex PCR; TCRdb stores in-frame clones only, minus some. The sample has some 80,000 clones, about 76% seen once. Material: peripheral blood. The receptors here all came from an older man with acute or convalescent COVID-19. The CDR3 runs from the conserved cysteine through the conserved F or W. Fields, in order: clone size, V gene, J gene, D gene, CDR3 DNA, CDR3 protein. A D gene is named only where the DNA matches it firmly. Only some rows state a clone size, as once, few, many or a class for expanded clones.

.,TRBV30,TRBJ1-4,.,TGTGCCTGGAGTGATCTATGGGCAGGGAATGAAAAACTGTTTTTT,CAWSDLWAGNEKLFF
.,TRBV15,TRBJ1-1,.,TGTGCCACCAGAGACCCAGGGTTTCTGAACACTGAAGCTTTCTTT,CATRDPGFLNTEAFF
.,TRBV5-1,TRBJ2-7,.,TGCGCCAGCAGCTTGAATAGCGGATCCTACGAGCAGTACTTC,CASSLNSGSYEQYF
.,TRBV19,TRBJ2-1,TRBD2,TGTGCCAGTAGTAGTATATGGGTTCGCGCGGGAGGGCGAAATGAGCAGTTCTTC,CASSSIWVRAGGRNEQFF
.,TRBV29-1,TRBJ2-5,TRBD2,TGCAGCGTCCGGGGGGGTGAAGAGACCCAGTACTTC,CSVRGGEETQYF
few,TRBV27,TRBJ1-4,TRBD1,TGTGCCAGCAGTCTCGGGACAGGGGGAACTAATGAAAAACTGTTTTTT,CASSLGTGGTNEKLFF
.,TRBV7-2,TRBJ1-2,TRBD1,TGTGCCAGCAGCACAGGGACAGGGGAAAACTATGGCTACACCTTC,CASSTGTGENYGYTF
.,TRBV5-1,TRBJ2-5,.,TGCGCCAGCGCCTCGGGTGGGGGCGAGACCCAGTACTTC,CASASGGGETQYF
once,TRBV7-3,TRBJ1-1,TRBD1,TGTGCCAGCAGCCCCCGACAGGGAATCTCCACTGAAGCTTTCTTT,CASSPRQGISTEAFF
.,TRBV7-3,TRBJ2-3,TRBD2,TGTGCCAGCAGCCCCCGTAGCGGGAGTACGCAGTATTTT,CASSPRSGSTQYF
.,TRBV3-1/TRBV3-2,TRBJ2-1,.,TGTGCCAGCAGCCTAGGGGGATCCTACAATGAGCAGTTCTTC,CASSLGGSYNEQFF
.,TRBV30,TRBJ2-2,TRBD2,TGTGCCTGGAGTAAACTAGCGGGCCAAACCGGGGAGCTGTTTTTT,CAWSKLAGQTGELFF
.,TRBV6-1,TRBJ1-6,.,TGTGCCAGCAGTGAACGGAGCTCCTATAATTCACCCCTCCACTTT,CASSERSSYNSPLHF
.,TRBV12-3/TRBV12-4,TRBJ2-5,.,TGTGCCAGCGGGACACTACAAGAGACCCAGTACTTC,CASGTLQETQYF
.,TRBV5-6,TRBJ1-5,.,TGTGCCAGCAGCTTTGGCAGAAATCAGCCCCAGCATTTT,CASSFGRNQPQHF
.,TRBV5-4,TRBJ1-2,TRBD1,TGTGCCAGCAGCTTGGATGAGTGGGACAGGGCTAACTATGGCTACACCTTC,CASSLDEWDRANYGYTF
.,TRBV6-5,TRBJ1-2,.,TGTGCCACCCGGGTGGACAGCAAATATGGCTACACCTTC,CATRVDSKYGYTF
.,TRBV6-6,TRBJ2-7,.,TGTGCCAGCAGTTACTCTCGGGACACCAAGACTAACGAGCAGTACTTC,CASSYSRDTKTNEQYF
.,TRBV6-1,TRBJ2-5,TRBD2,TGTGCCAGCAGTGACGGGCTAGCGGGAGGGCAAGAGACCCAGTACTTC,CASSDGLAGGQETQYF
.,TRBV4-2,TRBJ2-3,TRBD1,TGTGCCAGCAGCCCAGGGGACAGGGAAAGAGATACGCAGTATTTT,CASSPGDRERDTQYF
.,TRBV7-3,TRBJ2-1,TRBD2,TGTGCCAGCAGCTTAGGACCGGGAGGCTACAATGAGCAGTTCTTC,CASSLGPGGYNEQFF
.,TRBV10-3,TRBJ2-7,.,TGTGCCATCAGTGAGTCGGGAGGAGCTACCTACGAGCAGTACTTC,CAISESGGATYEQYF
.,TRBV9,TRBJ1-4,TRBD1,TGTGCCAGCAGCTCCCAGGGGGCTGCTAATGAAAAACTGTTTTTT,CASSSQGAANEKLFF
.,TRBV25-1,TRBJ2-3,TRBD2,TGTGCCAGCGAGGCGCGGGAGAACACAGATACGCAGTATTTT,CASEARENTDTQYF
.,TRBV23-1,TRBJ1-2,TRBD1,TGCGCCAGCAGTCAATCGGGGACAGGGGGCGGCTACACCTTC,CASSQSGTGGGYTF
.,TRBV7-2,TRBJ1-3,.,TGTGCCAGCAGCGACAGCCTTTCTGGAAACACCATATATTTT,CASSDSLSGNTIYF
.,TRBV24-1,TRBJ1-1,TRBD1,TGTGCCACCAGTGATTCAGGGGGCGGGCAGACTGAAGCTTTCTTT,CATSDSGGGQTEAFF
.,TRBV27,TRBJ1-2,.,TGTGCCAGCAGTTTAGGGCAGGGGAGGGACTATGGCTACACCTTC,CASSLGQGRDYGYTF
once,TRBV7-3,TRBJ2-3,TRBD2,TGTGCCAGCAGCCGAGCGGGGGCCGGCACAGATACGCAGTATTTT,CASSRAGAGTDTQYF
.,TRBV28,TRBJ1-5,.,TGTGCCAGCAGTTTAACTGTTCAGCCCCAGCATTTT,CASSLTVQPQHF
.,TRBV12-3/TRBV12-4,TRBJ2-1,.,TGTGCCAGCAGCCGGGGATCGGGCAATGAGCAGTTCTTC,CASSRGSGNEQFF
.,TRBV9,TRBJ1-1,.,TGTGCCAGCAGCGTGGCAATAACAGGGACCGACACTGAAGCTTTCTTT,CASSVAITGTDTEAFF
.,TRBV28,TRBJ2-7,TRBD1,TGTGCCAGCAGCTCCGGGACAGGCGCCTACGAGCAGTACTTC,CASSSGTGAYEQYF
once,TRBV28,TRBJ1-1,.,TGTGCCAGCAGTGTTCTAAACACTGAAGCTTTCTTT,CASSVLNTEAFF
.,TRBV18,TRBJ2-2,TRBD1,TGTGCCAGCTCACCACCGGAACAGGGGGACGGGGAGCTGTTTTTT,CASSPPEQGDGELFF
.,TRBV5-1,TRBJ1-6,TRBD1,TGCGCCAGCAGCTTAATGACCGGGACAGGCAATTCACCCCTCCACTTT,CASSLMTGTGNSPLHF
.,TRBV5-1,TRBJ1-2,.,TGCGCCAGCAGCTCCACAGGGTTCAACTATGGCTACACCTTC,CASSSTGFNYGYTF
many,TRBV7-9,TRBJ1-6,TRBD1,TGTGCCAGCAGCTTAAGGGGGCGAGGGAGGAATAATTCACCCCTCCACTTT,CASSLRGRGRNNSPLHF
.,TRBV18,TRBJ1-5,.,TGTGCCAGCTCCCAGGACAGTGGGAGCAATCAGCCCCAGCATTTT,CASSQDSGSNQPQHF
.,TRBV7-9,TRBJ2-2,.,TGTGCCAGCAGCTTAGTGGCCACCGGGGAGCTGTTTTTT,CASSLVATGELFF
.,TRBV28,TRBJ2-1,.,TGTGCCATCAATACCGAACTTTACAATGAGCAGTTCTTC,CAINTELYNEQFF
.,TRBV5-1,TRBJ2-7,.,TGCGCCAGCAGAACTTCTCCCGAAACTGGGACACTTCAGTACTTC,CASRTSPETGTLQYF
.,TRBV10-3,TRBJ1-1,TRBD1,TGTGCCATCAGTGTTCTACCGGGACAGGTGAACACTGAAGCTTTCTTT,CAISVLPGQVNTEAFF
.,TRBV2,TRBJ2-3,TRBD2,TGTGCCAGCAGTGGACTAGCGGAGCGCACAGATACGCAGTATTTT,CASSGLAERTDTQYF
.,TRBV27,TRBJ2-1,TRBD2,TGTGCCAGCAGACGGCGGACTAGCTGGAGTGGCAATGAGCAGTTCTTC,CASRRRTSWSGNEQFF
.,TRBV30,TRBJ1-2,TRBD1,TGTGCCTGGAGTGTGTTAGGCAGGGGGCTCTATGGCTACACCTTC,CAWSVLGRGLYGYTF
.,TRBV27,TRBJ1-1,.,TGTGCCAGCAGTTTGAGCGGCGGGAACACTGAAGCTTTCTTT,CASSLSGGNTEAFF
.,TRBV5-1,TRBJ1-2,.,TGCGCCAGCAGCTTGGGGACAGAGAACTATGGCTACACCTTC,CASSLGTENYGYTF
.,TRBV18,TRBJ2-1,.,TGTGCCAGCTCACAAGGGGACAAATACAATGAGCAGTTCTTC,CASSQGDKYNEQFF
.,TRBV19,TRBJ2-1,.,TGTGCCAGTAGTACCAAGTATGACAGGCCAGATGAGCAGTTCTTC,CASSTKYDRPDEQFF
.,TRBV7-9,TRBJ2-7,.,TGTGCCAGCAGCCTCCCGTTCTCCTACGAGCAGTACTTC,CASSLPFSYEQYF
.,TRBV3-1/TRBV3-2,TRBJ1-5,.,TGTGCCAGCAGCCAACTAGGACAGCCGGATCAGCCCCAGCATTTT,CASSQLGQPDQPQHF
.,TRBV6-5,TRBJ1-2,.,TGTGCCAGCCAGTCTCCTAACTATGGCTACACCTTC,CASQSPNYGYTF
few,TRBV7-8,TRBJ1-1,TRBD1,TGTGCCAGCGCCCGGAGACAGGGGAACACTGAAGCTTTCTTT,CASARRQGNTEAFF